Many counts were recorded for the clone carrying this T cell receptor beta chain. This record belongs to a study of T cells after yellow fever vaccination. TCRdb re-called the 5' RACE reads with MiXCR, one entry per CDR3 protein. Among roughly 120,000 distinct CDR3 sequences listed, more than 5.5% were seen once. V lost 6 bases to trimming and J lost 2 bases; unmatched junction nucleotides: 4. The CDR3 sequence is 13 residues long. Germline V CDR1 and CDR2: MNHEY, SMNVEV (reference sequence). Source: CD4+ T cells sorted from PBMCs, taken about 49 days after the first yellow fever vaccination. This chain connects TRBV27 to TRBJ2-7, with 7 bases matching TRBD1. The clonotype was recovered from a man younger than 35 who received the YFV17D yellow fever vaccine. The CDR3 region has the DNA TGTGCCAGCAGCCGGGACAGCGCCTACGAGCAGTACTTC. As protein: CASSRDSAYEQYF.